A single sample is the source of the 27 T cell receptor beta chains below, sequenced in a study of read filtering for tumor transcriptome and immune sequencing. Molecular barcoded adaptors covering alpha/delta and beta/gamma chains were used on approximately 400 ng RNA. TCRdb reprocessed the reads with MiXCR, giving one entry per CDR3 protein. The top ten clones hold 45% of a sample with about 63,000 distinct CDR3 sequences, approximately 15% of them seen once. Sequencing was performed on a population of CD138-negative cells sorted from bone marrow. The origin of the receptors is a donor older than 35 with multiple myeloma.

In its sample, this clonotype was seen many times. The rearrangement uses TRBV29-1 and TRBJ2-2; D is undetermined. The germline CDR1 and CDR2 sequences are SQVTM and ANQGSEA. V dropped 0 bases and J dropped 8 bases, with 1 base sitting between them. This CDR3 has 10 amino acids. DNA of the CDR3: TGCAGCGTTGAAGAAGGGGAGCTGTTTTTT. It is translated as CSVEEGELFF.

In its sample, this clonotype was seen many times. The rearrangement links TRBV3-1 to TRBJ1-1; D possibly corresponds to TRBD1 (6 bases). This CDR3 region has 15 residues. Trimming removed 4 bases at V and 1 base at J, with 13 bases between. Germline CDR1 LGHDT, CDR2 YNNKEL (reference sequence). This CDR3 reads CASSPPGHGNTEAFF. Written as DNA, the CDR3 is TGTGCCAGCAGCCCCCCGGGACACGGGAACACTGAAGCTTTCTTT.

The chain couples TRBV12-3 or TRBV12-4 to TRBJ2-7; 11 bases match TRBD2. V was pared by 3 bases and J by 13 bases, with 14 bases of the junction left unmatched. The CDR3 consists of 15 residues. The CDR3 region has the DNA TGTGCCAGCAGTTTTAGGCTAGCGGGAGGTGGAGCCTTATACTTC. Its protein product is CASSFRLAGGGALYF.

This clonotype was counted only a few times. Here the CDR3 DNA reads TGCGCCAGCAGCCAAGTAGTAGCGGGGCCCTACAATGAGCAGTTCTTC. Translating it yields CASSQVVAGPYNEQFF. The chain employs TRBV4-3 and TRBJ2-1, with 8 bases identical to TRBD2. Germline CDR1 reads LGHNA; CDR2 reads YSLEER. This CDR3 has 16 amino acids. V was clipped by 1 base and J by 2 bases; unmatched bases: 4.

This clonotype was seen repeatedly, ten times or more. The V and J genes are TRBV7-8 and TRBJ1-5; a weak D match, TRBD1 (6 bases). CDR3 length equals 14 residues. Looked up from germline, CDR1 is SGHVS and CDR2 is FQNEAQ. The V and J ends lost 5 bases and 5 bases respectively, with 13 bases between them. CDR3: CASSTQGRHQPQHF. The DNA of the CDR3 is TGTGCCAGCAGCACACAGGGTCGGCATCAGCCCCAGCATTTT. The complete variable domain, with remaining parts taken from reference TRBV7-8 and TRBJ1-5, reads GAGVSQSPRYKVAKRGQDVALRCDPISGHVSLFWYQQALGQGPEFLTYFQNEAQLDKSGLPSDRFFAERPEGSVSTLKIQRTQQEDSAVYLCASSTQGRHQPQHFGDGTRLSIL.

This clonotype was found a few times. This chain connects TRBV19 to TRBJ2-1; perhaps TRBD1 as D (6 bases). V lost 5 bases to trimming and J lost 9 bases, with 26 bases between them. Germline CDR1 reads LNHDA; CDR2 reads SQIVND (reference sequence). This CDR3 comprises 17 residues. The DNA for the CDR3 is TGTGCCAGTAGTTCAAACAGGGTCTACGGGAATGAGGGTGAGCAGTTCTTC. Translated, it gives CASSSNRVYGNEGEQFF.

This clonotype was seen at least ten times. V usage is TRBV4-2 and J usage is TRBJ2-1; tentatively, D is TRBD2 (5 bases). The CDR3 is made up of 18 amino acids. In germline, CDR1 is LGHNA, CDR2 YNFKEQ. The ends were cut back, 1 base at V and 3 bases at J, with 19 bases in the middle. CDR3 sequence (DNA): TGTGCCAGCAGCCAAGTTGGCAGTTCCCTCGGGGACTACAATGAGCAGTTCTTC. Its protein product is CASSQVGSSLGDYNEQFF.

There are many counts of this clonotype. The V gene is TRBV6-2 or TRBV6-3, the J gene TRBJ2-3, with 13 bases aligning to TRBD2. Looked up from germline, CDR1 is MNHEY and CDR2 is SVGEGT. This CDR3 is 19 amino acids long. V was clipped by 6 bases and J by 4 bases; unmatched bases: 16. CDR3: CASSSGTSGKLRTADTQYF. The DNA of the CDR3 is TGTGCCAGCAGCTCCGGGACTAGCGGGAAGTTGAGAACGGCAGATACGCAGTATTTT.

In its sample, this clonotype was seen many times. The chain links TRBV11-2 to TRBJ2-2; 10 positions agree with TRBD2. CDR3 size: 15 residues. CDR1 and CDR2 from the germline V gene are SGHAT and FQNNGV. V shed 4 bases, J shed 4 bases, and the junction held 3 bases outside the gene matches. This CDR3 is CASSSRLAGTGELFF. CDR3 DNA sequence: TGTGCCAGCAGCTCAAGACTAGCGGGCACCGGGGAGCTGTTTTTT.

Concerning this clonotype: It may be a read error: a sequence one base away is much more abundant. The chain combines TRBV2 with TRBJ2-5; D call uncertain. The CDR3 runs to 15 residues. The V gene lost 2 bases and the J gene lost 4 bases, with 14 bases spanning the gap. CDR1 and CDR2 from the germline V gene are SNHLY and FYNNEI. The CDR3 sequence is CASSERGPPRETQYF. CDR3 bases: TGTGCCAGCAGTGAACGTGGGCCCCCCCGAGAGACCCAGTACTTC.

This clonotype was observed a single time. A much larger clone sits a single nucleotide away, making a read error possible. V gene TRBV6-2 or TRBV6-3 combines with J gene TRBJ2-4; D is possibly TRBD1 or TRBD2 (5 bases each). The V end was cut by 5 bases, the J end by 0 bases, with 17 bases between. This CDR3 comprises 17 residues. Per the germline V gene, CDR1 is MNHEY and CDR2 is SVGEGT. The CDR3 reads CASSEWDGKLAKNIQYF. CDR3 nucleotides: TGTGCCAGCAGTGAATGGGACGGCAAGTTAGCCAAAAACATTCAGTACTTC.

This clonotype was seen repeatedly, ten times or more. This sequence joins TRBV7-9 and TRBJ2-2; TRBD2 matches at 10 bases. Looked up from germline, CDR1 is SEHNR and CDR2 is FQNEAQ (reference sequence). CDR3 length: 16 amino acids. With 7 bases clipped from V and 4 bases from J, the junction kept 9 bases outside the gene matches. CDR3 protein: CASTPSASGGTGELFF. The CDR3 DNA follows: TGTGCCAGCACCCCTAGTGCTAGCGGGGGCACCGGGGAGCTGTTTTTT.

This clonotype was seen only a few times. The chain employs TRBV28 and TRBJ2-7; no definite D call. The CDR3 sequence is 13 residues long. CDR1 MDHEN and CDR2 SYDVKM come from the germline V gene. The V end was cut by 5 bases, the J end by 0 bases, with 8 bases between. The CDR3 sequence: CASSLGISYEQYF. The CDR3, as DNA: TGTGCCAGCAGTCTAGGGATCTCCTACGAGCAGTACTTC.

This clonotype was found many times. The rearrangement uses TRBV10-3 and TRBJ2-2; D gene ambiguous. Trimming took off 2 bases at V and 6 bases at J, with 10 bases between the two ends. Germline V gene data show CDR1 as ENHRY and CDR2 as SYGVKD. The CDR3 loop spans 14 amino acids. CDR3 coding DNA: TGTGCCATCAGTGAGCCAATAGGATCCGGGGAGCTGTTTTTT. Amino acids: CAISEPIGSGELFF.

This clonotype was seen at least ten times. The rearrangement uses TRBV7-8 and TRBJ2-7; the match to TRBD1 covers 7 bases. The CDR3 has 15 amino acids. V shed 5 bases, J shed 5 bases, and the junction held 12 bases outside the gene matches. The germline V gene has CDR1 SGHVS and CDR2 FQNEAQ. CDR3 amino acids: CASSERWGQLHEQYF. The DNA for the CDR3 is TGTGCCAGCAGCGAACGATGGGGACAGCTCCACGAGCAGTACTTC.

This clonotype was detected many times. This chain connects TRBV18 to TRBJ1-3; the D gene is possibly TRBD1 (5 bases). V lost 0 bases, J lost 1 base, and 7 bases lay in between. Per germline, CDR1 KGHSH and CDR2 LQKENI. There are 15 residues in the CDR3. CDR3 region: CASSPPGLSGNTIYF. CDR3 bases: TGTGCCAGCTCACCACCGGGACTTTCTGGAAACACCATATATTTT.

The sample holds many counts of this clonotype. The V gene is TRBV5-1, the J gene TRBJ2-1; unclear D gene. Germline CDR1 SGHRS, CDR2 YFSETQ. CDR3 size: 14 residues. V gave up 0 bases and J gave up 7 bases, with 11 bases separating them. The CDR3 DNA reads TGCGCCAGCAGCTTGGTGGCAGGAGCAAATGAGCAGTTCTTC. It specifies CASSLVAGANEQFF.

The table lists this clonotype with many counts. This chain joins TRBV6-5 and TRBJ1-6; unclear D gene. CDR1 and CDR2 from the germline V gene are MNHEY and SVGAGI. Trimming pared 0 bases from V and 0 bases from J, leaving 12 bases between. CDR3 length equals 18 residues. The CDR3 sequence is CASSYSIVSSSYNSPLHF. CDR3 coding DNA: TGTGCCAGCAGTTACTCGATCGTCTCGAGCTCCTATAATTCACCCCTCCACTTT.

The table lists this clonotype with many counts. The chain employs TRBV20-1 and TRBJ1-1; perhaps TRBD1 as D (6 bases). Deletions cut 3 bases from V and 10 bases from J, with 18 bases between. Germline V gene lookup returns CDR1 DFQATT and CDR2 SNEGSKA (reference sequence). This CDR3 has 13 residues. The CDR3 reads CSASWGTLEGAFF. The CDR3, as DNA: TGCAGTGCTAGCTGGGGGACACTGGAGGGAGCTTTCTTT.

There are a few counts of this clonotype. The J gene is TRBJ2-3, the V gene TRBV11-3; D call uncertain. The CDR3 runs 13 residues. Germline values: CDR1 SGHNT, CDR2 YENEEA. V dropped 5 bases and J dropped 4 bases, with 10 bases sitting between them. CDR3 bases: TGTGCCAGCAGCCTCCGACTGGCAGATACGCAGTATTTT. This sequence encodes CASSLRLADTQYF.

This clonotype was found many times. DNA for the CDR3: TGTGCCACCAGCAGAGAAGGTGCGGTTGGTTACGAGCAGTACTTC. It codes for CATSREGAVGYEQYF. The chain couples TRBV15 to TRBJ2-7; D remains unclear. The V end lost 0 bases, the J end lost 4 bases, and 13 bases lay between the germline ends. Germline V CDR1 and CDR2: LNHNV, YYDKDF (reference sequence). This CDR3 region has 15 residues.

This clonotype was picked up many times. The rearrangement links TRBV9 to TRBJ1-1; 8 bases are a match to TRBD1. From germline, CDR1 is SGDLS and CDR2 YYNGEE. The V and J ends lost 4 bases and 6 bases, in that order; junction bases with no gene match: 5. The CDR3 contains 13 residues. The CDR3 region has the DNA TGTGCCAGCAGCCCCGACAGGGGCTCTGAAGCTTTCTTT. Translated, it gives CASSPDRGSEAFF. The full variable domain, its missing parts supplied by reference TRBV9 and TRBJ1-1, is DSGVTQTPKHLITATGQRVTLRCSPRSGDLSVYWYQQSLDQGLQFLIQYYNGEERAKGNILERFSAQQFPDLHSELNLSSLELGDSALYFCASSPDRGSEAFFGQGTRLTVV.

This clonotype occurred a few times. The chain links TRBV7-6 to TRBJ2-3, with 8 bases fitting TRBD1. Germline CDR1 is SGHVS and CDR2 is FNYEAQ. The CDR3 loop spans 15 amino acids. V gave up 4 bases and J gave up 3 bases; unmatched junction bases: 6. The DNA for the CDR3 is TGTGCCAGCAGCTACCGGGACAGGAATACAGATACGCAGTATTTT. It yields the protein CASSYRDRNTDTQYF.

This clonotype was found many times. At one end, the junction sequence differs from germline, possibly due to a read error. The chain has TRBV12-3 or TRBV12-4 and TRBJ2-1; 7 nucleotides agree with TRBD2. The CDR3 has 13 amino acids. DNA for the CDR3: TGTGCCAGCAGAGACGGACTAGTTTCATACTCGGTCTTC. Translated: CASRDGLVSYSVF.

This clonotype appeared many times. J is TRBJ1-5 and V is TRBV20-1, with D perhaps matching TRBD1 (5 bases). V was clipped by 4 bases and J by 3 bases, with 13 bases between them. The CDR3 covers 14 residues. CDR1 and CDR2 from the germline V gene are DFQATT and SNEGSKA (reference sequence). CDR3 residues: CSAIPGTDNQPQHF. CDR3 nucleotides: TGCAGTGCTATACCCGGGACCGACAATCAGCCCCAGCATTTT.

This clonotype was observed many times. CDR3 coding DNA: TGTGCCAGCAGTTACTTTGCCACAGATACGCAGTATTTT. It is translated as CASSYFATDTQYF. The V and J genes are TRBV6-5 and TRBJ2-3; D uncertain. Between the trimmed V and J ends, which lost 1 base and 2 bases, there was a span of 4 bases. The germline CDR1 and CDR2 sequences are MNHEY and SVGAGI. The CDR3 has 13 residues.

Many counts were recorded for this clonotype. The genes are TRBV3-1 and TRBJ2-4; weak D call: TRBD1 (6 bases). The CDR3 is 16 amino acids. Trimming stripped 1 base from V and 3 bases from J, with 13 bases between. Looked up from germline, CDR1 is LGHDT and CDR2 is YNNKEL (reference sequence). As DNA, the CDR3 is TGTGCCAGCAGCCAAGCGTTCGGCAGGGGCAAAAACATTCAGTACTTC. Its protein is CASSQAFGRGKNIQYF.